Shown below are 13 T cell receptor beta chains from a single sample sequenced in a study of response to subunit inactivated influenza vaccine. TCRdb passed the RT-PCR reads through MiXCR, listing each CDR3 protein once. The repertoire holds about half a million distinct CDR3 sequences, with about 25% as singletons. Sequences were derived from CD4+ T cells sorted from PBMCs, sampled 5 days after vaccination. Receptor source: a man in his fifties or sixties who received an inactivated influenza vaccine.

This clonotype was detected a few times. CDR3 coding DNA: TGTGCCAGCAGCCATTTCGGACAAGAGCAGTACTTC. This translates into CASSHFGQEQYF. The chain couples TRBV4-2 to TRBJ2-7; weak D call: TRBD1 (5 bases). The V end was cut by 3 bases, the J end by 7 bases, with 10 bases between. Germline assignment: CDR1 LGHNA and CDR2 YNFKEQ. The CDR3 totals 12 residues.

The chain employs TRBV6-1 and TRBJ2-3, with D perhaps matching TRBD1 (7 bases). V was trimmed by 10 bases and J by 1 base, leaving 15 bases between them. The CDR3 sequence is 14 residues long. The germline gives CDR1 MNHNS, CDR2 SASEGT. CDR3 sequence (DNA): TGTGCCACCAGGGGGGACTTTCGCACAGATACGCAGTATTTT. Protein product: CATRGDFRTDTQYF.

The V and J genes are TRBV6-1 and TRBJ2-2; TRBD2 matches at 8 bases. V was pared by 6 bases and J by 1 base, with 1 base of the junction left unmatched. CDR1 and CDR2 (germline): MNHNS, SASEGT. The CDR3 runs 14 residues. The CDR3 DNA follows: TGTGCCAGCAGAACTAGCGGGAACACCGGGGAGCTGTTTTTT. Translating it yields CASRTSGNTGELFF.

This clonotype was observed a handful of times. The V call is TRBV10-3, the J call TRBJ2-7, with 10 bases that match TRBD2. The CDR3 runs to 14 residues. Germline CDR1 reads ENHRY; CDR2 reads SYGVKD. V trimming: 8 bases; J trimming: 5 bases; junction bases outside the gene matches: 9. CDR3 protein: CAIGALLAGNEQYF. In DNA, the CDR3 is TGTGCCATCGGGGCTCTACTAGCGGGAAACGAGCAGTACTTC.

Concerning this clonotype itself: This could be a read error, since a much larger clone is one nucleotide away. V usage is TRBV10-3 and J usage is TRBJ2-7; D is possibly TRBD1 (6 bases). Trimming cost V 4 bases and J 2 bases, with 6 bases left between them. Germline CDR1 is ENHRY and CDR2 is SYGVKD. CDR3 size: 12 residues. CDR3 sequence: CAISGTAYEQYF. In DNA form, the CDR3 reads TGTGCCATCAGTGGGACAGCCTACGAGCAGTACTTC.

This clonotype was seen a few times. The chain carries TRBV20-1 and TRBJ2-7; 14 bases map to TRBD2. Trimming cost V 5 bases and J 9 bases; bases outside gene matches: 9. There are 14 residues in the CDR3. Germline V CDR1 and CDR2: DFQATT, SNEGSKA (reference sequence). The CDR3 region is CSAEGLAGELGQYF. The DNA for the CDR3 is TGCAGTGCTGAGGGACTAGCGGGAGAGTTGGGGCAGTACTTC.

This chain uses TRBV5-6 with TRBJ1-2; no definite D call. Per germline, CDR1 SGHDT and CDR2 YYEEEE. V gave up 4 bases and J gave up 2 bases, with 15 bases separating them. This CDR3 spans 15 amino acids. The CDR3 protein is CASSRYSGINYGYTF. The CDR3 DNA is TGTGCCAGCAGCCGGTATTCGGGCATCAACTATGGCTACACCTTC.

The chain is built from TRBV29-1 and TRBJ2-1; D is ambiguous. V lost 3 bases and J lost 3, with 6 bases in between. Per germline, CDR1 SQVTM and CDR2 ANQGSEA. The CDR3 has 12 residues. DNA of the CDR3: TGCAGCGTTGACCAGTTCTACAATGAGCAGTTCTTC. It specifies CSVDQFYNEQFF.

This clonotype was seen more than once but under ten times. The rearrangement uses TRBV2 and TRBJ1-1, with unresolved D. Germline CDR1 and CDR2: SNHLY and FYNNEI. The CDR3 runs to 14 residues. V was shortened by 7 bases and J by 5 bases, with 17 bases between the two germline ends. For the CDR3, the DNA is TGTGCCAGCACCGAGGGTCAGGCAAAAACTGAAGCTTTCTTT. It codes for CASTEGQAKTEAFF.

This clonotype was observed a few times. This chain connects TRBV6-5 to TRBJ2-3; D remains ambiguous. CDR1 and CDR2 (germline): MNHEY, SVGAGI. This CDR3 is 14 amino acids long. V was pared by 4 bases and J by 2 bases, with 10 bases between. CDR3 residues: CASSSPAPTDTQYF. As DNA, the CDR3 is TGTGCCAGCAGTTCCCCGGCCCCCACAGATACGCAGTATTTT.

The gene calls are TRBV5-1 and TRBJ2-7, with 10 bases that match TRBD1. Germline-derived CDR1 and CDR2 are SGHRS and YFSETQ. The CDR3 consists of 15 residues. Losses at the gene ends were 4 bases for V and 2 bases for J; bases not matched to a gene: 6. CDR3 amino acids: CASSRAGTGAYEQYF. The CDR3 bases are TGCGCCAGCAGCAGGGCCGGGACAGGGGCCTACGAGCAGTACTTC.

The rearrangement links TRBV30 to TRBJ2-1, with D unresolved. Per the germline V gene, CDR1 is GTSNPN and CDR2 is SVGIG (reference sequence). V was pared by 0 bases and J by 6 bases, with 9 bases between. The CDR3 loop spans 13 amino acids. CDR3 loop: CAWSVQQPNEQFF. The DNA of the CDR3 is TGTGCCTGGAGTGTACAACAACCCAATGAGCAGTTCTTC.

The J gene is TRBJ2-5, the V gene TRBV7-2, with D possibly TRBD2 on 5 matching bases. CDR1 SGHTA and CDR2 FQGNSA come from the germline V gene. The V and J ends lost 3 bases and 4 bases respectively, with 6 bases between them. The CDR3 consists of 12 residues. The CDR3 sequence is CASSFEGETQYF. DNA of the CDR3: TGTGCCAGCAGCTTCGAGGGAGAGACCCAGTACTTC.